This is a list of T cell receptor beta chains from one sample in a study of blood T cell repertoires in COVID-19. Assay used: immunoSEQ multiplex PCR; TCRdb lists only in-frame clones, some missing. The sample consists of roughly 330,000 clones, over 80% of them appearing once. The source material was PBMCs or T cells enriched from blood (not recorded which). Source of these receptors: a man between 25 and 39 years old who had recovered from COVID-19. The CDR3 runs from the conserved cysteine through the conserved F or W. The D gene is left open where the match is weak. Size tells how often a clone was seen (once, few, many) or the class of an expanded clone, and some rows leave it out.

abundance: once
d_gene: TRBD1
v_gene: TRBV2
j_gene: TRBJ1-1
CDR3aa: CASKEPTLGGGYTEAFF
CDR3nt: TGTGCCAGCAAGGAACCAACGCTAGGGGGCGGGTACACTGAAGCTTTCTTT

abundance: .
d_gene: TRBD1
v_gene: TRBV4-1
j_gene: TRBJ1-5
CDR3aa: CASSQRDRVDQPQHF
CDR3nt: TGCGCCAGCAGCCAACGGGACAGGGTGGATCAGCCCCAGCATTTT

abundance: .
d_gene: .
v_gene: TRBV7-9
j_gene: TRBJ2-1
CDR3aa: CASSLPGTRYNEQFF
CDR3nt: TGTGCCAGCAGCTTACCCGGGACAAGGTACAATGAGCAGTTCTTC

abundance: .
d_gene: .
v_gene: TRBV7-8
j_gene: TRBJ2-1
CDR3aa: CASSLGGGFSGEQFF
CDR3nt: TGTGCCAGCAGCTTGGGGGGGGGCTTTTCCGGAGAGCAGTTCTTC

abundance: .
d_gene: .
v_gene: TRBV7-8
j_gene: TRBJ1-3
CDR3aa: CASSSSTGSVANTIYF
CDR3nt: TGTGCCAGCAGCTCAAGCACAGGGTCTGTTGCGAACACCATATATTTT

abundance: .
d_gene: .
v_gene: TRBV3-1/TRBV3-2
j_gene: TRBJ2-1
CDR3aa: CASSQVIFEQFF
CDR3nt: TGTGCCAGCAGCCAAGTCATTTTTGAGCAGTTCTTC

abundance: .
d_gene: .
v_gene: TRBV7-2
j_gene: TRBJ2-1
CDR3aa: CASSLAGQYNEQFF
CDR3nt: TGTGCCAGCAGCTTAGCTGGACAGTACAATGAGCAGTTCTTC

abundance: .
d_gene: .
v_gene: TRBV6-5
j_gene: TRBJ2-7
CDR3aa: CATRQGRVYEQYF
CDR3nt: TGTGCCACCCGACAGGGGAGGGTTTACGAGCAGTACTTC

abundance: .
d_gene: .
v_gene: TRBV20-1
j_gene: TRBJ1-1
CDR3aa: CSASQDFQAFF
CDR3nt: TGCAGTGCTAGCCAGGATTTTCAAGCTTTCTTT

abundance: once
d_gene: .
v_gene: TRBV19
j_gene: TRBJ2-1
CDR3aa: CASSIQRSYNEQFF
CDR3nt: TGTGCCAGTAGTATCCAGCGGAGCTACAATGAGCAGTTCTTC

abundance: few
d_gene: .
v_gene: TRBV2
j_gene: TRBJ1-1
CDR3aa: CASSGQSSNTEAFF
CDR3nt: TGTGCCAGCAGTGGACAGTCCTCTAACACTGAAGCTTTCTTT

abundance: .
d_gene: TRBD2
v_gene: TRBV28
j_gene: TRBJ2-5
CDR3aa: CASSLPRLAAEQETQYF
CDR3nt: TGTGCCAGCAGTTTACCCCGACTAGCCGCTGAGCAAGAGACCCAGTACTTC

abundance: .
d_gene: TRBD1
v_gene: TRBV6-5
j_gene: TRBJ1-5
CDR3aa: CASTDRQGWYQPQHF
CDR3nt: TGTGCCAGCACCGACCGACAGGGGTGGTATCAGCCCCAGCATTTT

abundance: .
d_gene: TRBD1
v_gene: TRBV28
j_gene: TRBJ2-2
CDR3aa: CASSPIGTGGAGELFF
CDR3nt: TGTGCCAGCAGCCCCATAGGGACAGGGGGCGCCGGGGAGCTGTTTTTT

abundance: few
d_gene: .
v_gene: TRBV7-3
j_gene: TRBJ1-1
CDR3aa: CASSSALGSTEAFF
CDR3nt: TGTGCCAGCAGCTCCGCGCTGGGGAGCACTGAAGCTTTCTTT

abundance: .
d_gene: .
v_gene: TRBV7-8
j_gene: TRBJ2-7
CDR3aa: CASSFRGAREQYF
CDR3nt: TGTGCCAGCAGCTTCCGGGGGGCTCGGGAGCAGTACTTC

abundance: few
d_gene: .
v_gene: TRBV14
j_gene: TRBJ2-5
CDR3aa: CASSQDRTHGGTQYF
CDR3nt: TGTGCCAGCAGCCAAGACCGTACGCACGGGGGGACCCAGTACTTC

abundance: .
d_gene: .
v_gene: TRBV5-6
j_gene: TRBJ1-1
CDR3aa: CASSLGGPNTEAFF
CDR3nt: TGTGCCAGCAGCTTGGGAGGGCCAAACACTGAAGCTTTCTTT

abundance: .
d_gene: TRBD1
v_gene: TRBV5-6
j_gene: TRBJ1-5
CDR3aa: CASSYRGGNQPQHF
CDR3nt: TGTGCCAGCAGCTACAGGGGTGGCAATCAGCCCCAGCATTTT

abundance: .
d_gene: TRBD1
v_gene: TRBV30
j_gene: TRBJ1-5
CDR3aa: CAWGQGSNSNQPQHF
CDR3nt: TGTGCCTGGGGACAGGGGTCGAATAGCAATCAGCCCCAGCATTTT

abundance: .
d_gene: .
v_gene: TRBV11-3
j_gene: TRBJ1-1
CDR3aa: CASSFTQGAEAFF
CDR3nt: TGTGCCAGCAGCTTTACGCAGGGCGCTGAAGCTTTCTTT

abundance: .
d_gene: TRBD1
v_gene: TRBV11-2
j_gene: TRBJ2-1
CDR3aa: CASSLGPGQGANEQFF
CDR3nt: TGTGCCAGCAGCTTAGGCCCGGGACAGGGTGCGAATGAGCAGTTCTTC

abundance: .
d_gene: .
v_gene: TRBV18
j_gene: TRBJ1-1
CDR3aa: CASSLTGGLNTEAFF
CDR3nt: TGTGCCAGCTCACTCACAGGCGGCCTCAACACTGAAGCTTTCTTT

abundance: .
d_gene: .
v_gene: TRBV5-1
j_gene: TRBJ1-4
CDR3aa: CASSRPGAGNNEKLFF
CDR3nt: TGCGCCAGCAGTCGCCCGGGAGCAGGCAATAATGAAAAACTGTTTTTT